This T cell receptor beta chain is from a study of blood T cell repertoires in COVID-19. Study information: Whether acute or convalescent, the COVID-19 samples came from the United States, Italy and Spain. The analysed material was cDNA or gDNA that came from T cells, B-cell-depleted T cells, or PBMCs.

As handled by the study authors: Amplifying reference gene primers gave estimates of nucleated cell counts. Method: immunoSEQ multiplex PCR; TCRdb's copy keeps in-frame clones and lacks some. V, J and clone size were drawn from that table, and D and trimming were deduced from the DNA. The sample comprises 200,000 to 250,000 clones, roughly 90% of which are singletons, and over 9% rests with the top ten. The CDR3 runs to 14 residues. The germline CDR1 and CDR2 sequences are MRHNA and SNTAGT. J gave up 2 bases and V 9 bases, and 5 bases lay outside the gene matches. The V call is TRBV6-4, the J call TRBJ2-7; 12 bases map to TRBD2. The clonotype was recovered from a man younger than 35 with acute COVID-19. The sample taken for sequencing was PBMCs or T cells enriched from blood (not recorded which). In DNA, the CDR3 is TGTGCCAGAGAGACTAGCGGGAGAACCTACGAGCAGTACTTC. Protein: CARETSGRTYEQYF.